The present T cell receptor (beta chain) was sequenced within a study of shared clonotypes between healthy human individuals. Study conclusions and caveats: Rarefaction analysis demonstrated incomplete sorted-subset sequencing notwithstanding large depth.

This clone has just one count. What it binds is unknown. Germline V lookup: CDR1 MNHEY, CDR2 SVGAGI. The CDR3 extends over 14 amino acids. The V segment lost 6 bases and the J segment 5 bases; nucleotides outside the gene matches: 4. Using immunoSEQ multiplex PCR, the repertoire was profiled, and TCRdb retains in-frame clones only, with some absent. The table shows some 500,000 clones, with 90% to 96% occurring only once. The chain recombines TRBV6-5 with TRBJ2-2; 9 bases line up with TRBD2. Sequencing used naive CD4+ T cells sorted from blood. Documented subset: CD45RA+ positively selected. This TCR derives from a woman in her 30s in good health. The CDR3 spells CASSRAGGTGELFF. In nucleotides, the CDR3 is TGTGCCAGCAGCCGCGCGGGGGGGACCGGGGAGCTGTTTTTT.